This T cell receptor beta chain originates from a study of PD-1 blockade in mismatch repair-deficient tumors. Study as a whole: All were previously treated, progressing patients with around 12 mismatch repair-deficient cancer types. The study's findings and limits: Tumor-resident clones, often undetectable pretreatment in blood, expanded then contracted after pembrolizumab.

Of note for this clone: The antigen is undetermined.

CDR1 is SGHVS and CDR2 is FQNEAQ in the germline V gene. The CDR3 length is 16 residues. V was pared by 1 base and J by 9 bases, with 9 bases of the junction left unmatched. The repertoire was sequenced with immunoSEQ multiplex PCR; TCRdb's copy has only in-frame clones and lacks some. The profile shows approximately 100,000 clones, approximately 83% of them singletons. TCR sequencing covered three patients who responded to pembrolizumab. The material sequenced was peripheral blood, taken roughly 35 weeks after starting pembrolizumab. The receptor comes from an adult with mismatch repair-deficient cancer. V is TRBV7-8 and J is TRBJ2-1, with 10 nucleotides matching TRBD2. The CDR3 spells CASSLVGLAGAVEQFF. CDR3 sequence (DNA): TGTGCCAGCAGCTTAGTGGGGCTAGCGGGAGCGGTTGAGCAGTTCTTC.